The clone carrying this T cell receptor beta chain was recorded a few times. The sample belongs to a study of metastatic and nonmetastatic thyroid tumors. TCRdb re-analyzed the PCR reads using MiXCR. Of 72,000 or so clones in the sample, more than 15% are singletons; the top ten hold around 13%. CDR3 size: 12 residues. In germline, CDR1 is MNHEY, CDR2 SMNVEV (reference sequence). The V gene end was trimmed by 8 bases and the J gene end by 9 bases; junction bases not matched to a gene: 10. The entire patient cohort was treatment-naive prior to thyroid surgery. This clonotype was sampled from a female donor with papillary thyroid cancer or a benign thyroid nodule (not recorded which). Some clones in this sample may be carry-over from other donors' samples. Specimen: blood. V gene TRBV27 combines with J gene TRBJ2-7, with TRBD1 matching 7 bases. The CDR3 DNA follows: TGTGCCAGCGGAATGACACAGGGGACGCAGTACTTC. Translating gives CASGMTQGTQYF.